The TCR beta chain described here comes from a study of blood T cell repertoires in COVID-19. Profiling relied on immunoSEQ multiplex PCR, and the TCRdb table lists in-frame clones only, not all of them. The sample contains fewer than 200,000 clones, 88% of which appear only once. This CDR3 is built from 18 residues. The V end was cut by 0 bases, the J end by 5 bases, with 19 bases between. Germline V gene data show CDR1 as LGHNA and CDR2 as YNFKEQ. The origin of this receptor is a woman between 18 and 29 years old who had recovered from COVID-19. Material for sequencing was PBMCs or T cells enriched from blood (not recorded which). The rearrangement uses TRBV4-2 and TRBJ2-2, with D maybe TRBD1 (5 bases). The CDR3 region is CASSQEVVGQGRTGELFF. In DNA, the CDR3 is TGTGCCAGCAGCCAAGAGGTGGTCGGGCAGGGTCGTACCGGGGAGCTGTTTTTT.